These 21 T cell receptor beta chains were all obtained from the same sample, sequenced in a study of shared clonotypes between healthy human individuals. Assay used: immunoSEQ multiplex PCR; TCRdb lists only in-frame clones, some missing. The sample holds over 700,000 clones; roughly 72% are singletons and the top ten take more than 1.5%. The sample consisted of memory CD4+ T cells sorted from blood. Stated subset: CD45RA-negative fraction. These TCRs come from a young woman in good health.

The chain joins TRBV2 to TRBJ1-1; D not certain. This CDR3 contains 11 residues. The V gene's germline CDR1 is SNHLY and CDR2 FYNNEI. Trimming shortened V by 4 bases and J by 6 bases, and 6 bases separated the two germline ends. DNA for the CDR3: TGTGCCAGCAGTGTCGTATCTGAAGCTTTCTTT. Translated: CASSVVSEAFF.

J is TRBJ2-3 and V is TRBV9, with D perhaps TRBD2 (8 bases). The CDR3 length is 16 residues. The germline V gene has CDR1 SGDLS and CDR2 YYNGEE. The germline V and J ends were trimmed by 1 base and 6 bases, with 18 bases remaining between them. This CDR3 is CASSVRTSRGADTQYF. CDR3 sequence (DNA): TGTGCCAGCAGCGTAAGGACTAGCAGGGGGGCGGATACGCAGTATTTT.

The CDR3 here is CASSEPGGGSLAGSVGYEQYF. DNA of the CDR3: TGCGCCAGCAGTGAGCCCGGGGGGGGAAGTTTAGCCGGGAGTGTGGGGTACGAGCAGTACTTC. The chain links TRBV10-2 to TRBJ2-7; 8 bases match TRBD2. The V segment lost 2 bases and the J segment 4 bases; nucleotides outside the gene matches: 25. Germline CDR1 is WSHSY and CDR2 is SAAADI. The CDR3 consists of 21 residues.

The rearrangement joins TRBV5-8 to TRBJ1-5; D is uncertain. The ends were cut back, 2 bases at V and 0 bases at J, with 12 bases in the middle. The length of the CDR3 is 16 residues. Germline V gene data show CDR1 as SGHTS and CDR2 as YDEGEE. DNA for the CDR3: TGTGCCAGCAGCTTAATTGGAGATTATAGCAATCAGCCCCAGCATTTT. Translated, it gives CASSLIGDYSNQPQHF.

This sequence joins TRBV5-1 and TRBJ1-3; 10 nucleotides align to TRBD1. J lost 8 bases, V lost 4 bases, and 6 bases had no gene match. The CDR3 has 14 residues. Per germline, CDR1 SGHRS and CDR2 YFSETQ. The DNA of the CDR3 is TGCGCCAGCAGCCCCGGACAGGGGGAATACACCATATATTTT. Its translation is CASSPGQGEYTIYF.

Concerning this clone: A read error is the likely source, as a far larger clone sits one nucleotide away. The V gene is TRBV29-1, the J gene TRBJ2-3, with no clear D. Germline V lookup: CDR1 SQVTM, CDR2 ANQGSEA. This CDR3 is 12 amino acids long. V was shortened by 4 bases and J by 1 base, with 6 bases between the two germline ends. This chain's CDR3 is CSVARGTDTQYF. The CDR3 bases are TGCAGCGTTGCCCGGGGCACAGATACGCAGTATTTT.

The gene calls are TRBV28 and TRBJ2-2; a possible D gene is TRBD2 (6 bases). Deletions cut 6 bases from V and 4 bases from J, with 12 bases between. The CDR3 contains 14 residues. Germline values: CDR1 MDHEN, CDR2 SYDVKM. Here the CDR3 DNA reads TGTGCCAGCAGAGGGATGGGGGGCACCGGGGAGCTGTTTTTT. This sequence encodes CASRGMGGTGELFF.

The chain recombines TRBV19 with TRBJ1-4; D is ambiguous. Trimming took off 6 bases at V and 6 bases at J, with 23 bases between the two ends. Per the germline V gene, CDR1 is LNHDA and CDR2 is SQIVND (reference sequence). The CDR3 length is 17 residues. DNA for the CDR3: TGTGCCAGTAGACTTCCGGGCCCCCTCAGTTCGGATGAAAAACTGTTTTTT. It specifies CASRLPGPLSSDEKLFF.

V is TRBV28 and J is TRBJ1-1, with D perhaps matching TRBD1 (5 bases). The CDR3 loop spans 14 amino acids. The V gene's germline CDR1 is MDHEN and CDR2 SYDVKM. V was cut by 2 bases and J by 5 bases, with 12 bases left in between. The DNA for the CDR3 is TGTGCCAGCAGTTTAGGGGGTTTCCAGACTGAAGCTTTCTTT. Translated, it gives CASSLGGFQTEAFF.

This chain joins TRBV7-2 and TRBJ1-5; D is ambiguous. There are 14 residues in the CDR3. V was trimmed by 4 bases and J by 7 bases, leaving 14 bases between them. CDR1 is SGHTA and CDR2 is FQGNSA in the germline V gene. CDR3 residues: CASSSGFMSQPQHF. The CDR3 nucleotides are TGTGCCAGCAGCTCCGGATTTATGAGCCAGCCCCAGCATTTT. The full variable domain, in which reference TRBV7-2 and TRBJ1-5 provide the parts outside the CDR3, is GAGVSQSPSNKVTEKGKDVELRCDPISGHTALYWYRQSLGQGLEFLIYFQGNSAPDKSGLPSDRFSAERTGGSVSTLTIQRTQQEDSAVYLCASSSGFMSQPQHFGDGTRLSIL.

The chain carries TRBV21-1 and TRBJ2-7; no check of the table's D call, TRBD1, against the DNA was made. TRBV21-1 is described as a pseudogene. This CDR3 spans 12 amino acids. CDR3 in DNA: TGTGCCAGCAGTCTTCACAACAGGGGGCAGTACTTC. Its translation is CASSLHNRGQYF.

Note on this clone: The same CDR3 arises from other DNA sequences in this sample as well. The genes are TRBV5-1 and TRBJ2-5, with D unresolved. Germline CDR1 and CDR2: SGHRS and YFSETQ. The V gene lost 0 bases and the J gene lost 2 bases, with 8 bases spanning the gap. The CDR3 is made up of 14 amino acids. The CDR3 nucleotides are TGCGCCAGCAGCTTGGAGTCTACGCAAGAGACCCAGTACTTC. Translation gives CASSLESTQETQYF. Variable domain in full (rest from reference TRBV5-1 and TRBJ2-5): KAGVTQTPRYLIKTRGQQVTLSCSPISGHRSVSWYQQTPGQGLQFLFEYFSETQRNKGNFPGRFSGRQFSNSRSEMNVSTLELGDSALYLCASSLESTQETQYFGPGTRLLVL.

This chain joins TRBV6-5 and TRBJ1-5; D is uncertain. This CDR3 contains 14 residues. V was trimmed by 5 bases and J by 2 bases, leaving 10 bases between them. Looked up from germline, CDR1 is MNHEY and CDR2 is SVGAGI. The CDR3 is CASSPAGGNQPQHF. The CDR3 bases are TGTGCCAGCAGTCCGGCCGGAGGCAATCAGCCCCAGCATTTT.

This chain links TRBV28 with TRBJ1-2, with TRBD1 matching over 8 bases. After removal of 7 bases from V and 6 bases from J, the junction contained 4 bases not matched to a gene. CDR1 is MDHEN and CDR2 is SYDVKM in the germline V gene. The CDR3 extends over 12 amino acids. This chain's CDR3 is CASTQGAHGYTF. CDR3 in DNA: TGTGCCAGCACTCAGGGGGCCCATGGCTACACCTTC.

This chain joins TRBV5-1 and TRBJ2-7; 14 nucleotides line up with TRBD2. The CDR3 runs 15 residues. Germline assignment: CDR1 SGHRS and CDR2 YFSETQ. With 4 bases clipped from V and 2 bases from J, the junction kept 2 bases outside the gene matches. CDR3 in amino acids: CASSGGLAGAYEQYF. The CDR3 DNA is TGCGCCAGCAGCGGGGGACTAGCGGGAGCCTACGAGCAGTACTTC.

This clone was found a few times. This rearrangement joins TRBV25-1 to TRBJ1-5; 9 bases map to TRBD1. The CDR3 covers 14 residues. Germline V CDR1 and CDR2: MGHDK, SYGVNS. V lost 8 bases and J lost 6; bases outside the gene matches: 8. CDR3 residues: CASSDRGDAQPQHF. CDR3 coding DNA: TGTGCCAGCTCGGACAGGGGAGACGCTCAGCCCCAGCATTTT.

The chain links TRBV6-1 to TRBJ1-5, with D maybe TRBD1 (6 bases). CDR1 is MNHNS, CDR2 SASEGT, per germline. The CDR3 is 17 residues long. V was cut by 2 bases and J by 0 bases, with 14 bases left in between. CDR3 protein: CASSERTDRISNQPQHF. The CDR3 region has the DNA TGTGCCAGCAGTGAAAGGACAGATCGTATTAGCAATCAGCCCCAGCATTTT.

This chain connects TRBV19 to TRBJ2-1, with D perhaps matching TRBD1 (6 bases). The germline V gene encodes CDR1 LNHDA and CDR2 SQIVND (reference sequence). The V end lost 5 bases, the J end lost 0 bases, and 11 bases lay between the germline ends. The CDR3 length is 15 residues. The CDR3 is CASSQGSGSYNEQFF. CDR3 nucleotides: TGTGCCAGTAGTCAGGGGTCGGGCTCCTACAATGAGCAGTTCTTC.

V and J are TRBV7-8 and TRBJ1-1; TRBD1 is a possible D gene (5 bases). Germline V gene lookup returns CDR1 SGHVS and CDR2 FQNEAQ. The V end was cut by 4 bases, the J end by 6 bases, with 18 bases between. The length of the CDR3 is 15 residues. The CDR3 DNA reads TGTGCCAGCAGCTCCTCAGACAGCCTAGGGTCTGAAGCTTTCTTT. Encoded protein: CASSSSDSLGSEAFF.

Of note for this clone: One junction end disagrees with the germline gene, perhaps due to a read error. The genes are TRBV5-4 and TRBJ2-7, with D possibly TRBD1 on 5 matching bases. The CDR3 is made up of 14 amino acids. Germline-derived CDR1 and CDR2 are SGHNT and YYREEE (reference sequence). The CDR3 sequence is CASSLDTNTYEQYF. CDR3 nucleotide sequence: TGTGCCAGCAGTTTGGACACTAACACCTACGAGCAGTACTTC.

This chain uses TRBV6-1 with TRBJ2-6; D gene ambiguous. The CDR3 runs to 15 residues. Germline V gives CDR1 MNHNS, CDR2 SASEGT. Trimming shortened V by 4 bases and J by 0 bases, and 7 bases separated the two germline ends. The CDR3 reads CASSAQDSGANVLTF. Here the CDR3 DNA reads TGTGCCAGCAGTGCCCAGGACTCTGGGGCCAACGTCCTGACTTTC.